The sequence of this T cell receptor (beta chain) was determined in a study of blood T cell repertoires in COVID-19 (dated by TCRdb to 2018 to 2020). Describing the broader study: Samples covering the acute and convalescent phases of COVID-19 were provided by collaborators in the United States, Italy and Spain. The material from the prospective study consisted of cDNA or gDNA derived from T cells, B-cell-depleted T cells, or PBMCs. Subjects who had been exposed to COVID-19, were actively infected with it, or had recovered from it provided the deeply sampled blood TCRbeta repertoires that made up the dataset. The repertoires were released in a freely available public database meant as a resource for research on the immune response to SARS-CoV-2. Samples were obtained from the ongoing ImmuneRACE study (first 160 participants) and from 1,254 subjects provided by 6 global collaborators. Sample metadata almost always included a de-identified subject ID, COVID-19 status, age in years and sex. Where available, HLA class I and class II types were obtained from metadata supplied by the sample provider rather than from assay-based typing.

Details on this clone: Its antigen has not been determined. The record has no base qualities; no much larger clone is one base away.

What the work shows at the level of the full study, not this receptor alone: How much clinical and demographic metadata was included differed by source and by participant, and the metadata was provided uncurated.

TCRbeta CDR3 regions were amplified from genomic DNA using the immunoSEQ Assay, a bias-controlled multiplex PCR. Per the authors' processing: The number of nucleated cells in each sample was estimated by amplification of reference gene primers within the assay. To quantify the absolute abundance of each unique TCRbeta CDR3 rearrangement, sequence reads were collapsed and filtered. For each sample, productive Simpson clonality was calculated as the square root of Simpson's diversity index over productive rearrangements. What TCRdb holds here is the immuneACCESS table cut down to in-frame rearrangements. Part of the clones is not present; checked against another copy, under half of the missing clones reflect an unresolved V gene, and the others are unexplained. The V and J calls and clone size were taken over from that table, and D and trimming were inferred from the DNA. This sample gives approximately 300,000 clones in total; more than 70% of them show up just once. Of the sample, over 4% is held by the ten largest clones.

The CDR3 has 16 amino acids, counting the end cysteine and phenylalanine. Only the CDR3 part of the read is kept: 48 bases, read in frame from the first base. V sheds 5 bases and J sheds 2 bases, leaving 15 bases between their ends. The germline V gene encodes CDR1 ENHRY and CDR2 SYGVKD. Participants in the prospective study were aged about 18 to 95 years, lived in about two dozen United States geographic areas, and enrolled through a virtual design. Cohort assignment in the prospective study relied on participant-reported clinical history from a screening survey and a study questionnaire. Recovered participants in ImmuneRACE Cohort 3 were defined as having two consecutive negative NP/OP PCR tests, clearance from a healthcare professional, or resolution of symptoms. In the prospective study, whole blood, serum and a nasopharyngeal or oropharyngeal swab were collected from each participant by mobile phlebotomists. Over a roughly 2-month period, participants in the prospective study had the option of providing additional blood draws and questionnaires. Prospective study blood samples were shipped either frozen or at room temperature before DNA extraction.

This receptor was taken from a woman younger than 45 who had recovered from COVID-19. The chain is encoded by TRBV10-3 joined to TRBJ2-2; TRBD1 might be the D gene, on 6 matching bases. Material for sequencing was PBMCs or T cells enriched from blood (not recorded which). The DNA sequence is TGTGCCATCAGTAGGGACACCCCAGACAACACCGGGGAGCTGTTTTTT. Its coded protein is CAISRDTPDNTGELFF.